The 3 T cell receptor beta chains below all came from one sample that was sequenced in a study of blood T cell repertoires in COVID-19. The protocol was immunoSEQ multiplex PCR, while the TCRdb copy is restricted to in-frame clones and leaves out a portion. The sample contains 99,000 or so clones, 65% to 90% of which appear only once. The sample taken for sequencing was peripheral blood. These receptors were collected from a man older than 75 with acute or convalescent COVID-19.

The chain couples TRBV30 to TRBJ2-7, with TRBD1 identical over 7 bases. The germline gives CDR1 GTSNPN, CDR2 SVGIG (reference sequence). V gave up 5 bases and J gave up 4 bases; unmatched junction bases: 2. CDR3 length: 11 amino acids. CDR3 sequence: CAWSRGYEQYF. The CDR3 coding sequence is TGTGCCTGGTCCAGGGGGTACGAGCAGTACTTC.

This chain connects TRBV7-3 to TRBJ2-2; D is perhaps TRBD1 (5 bases). Germline CDR1 SGHTA, CDR2 FQGTGA. V was pared by 0 bases and J by 4 bases, with 9 bases between. This CDR3 contains 15 residues. The CDR3 DNA is TGTGCCAGCAGCTTAACAGGGGTCGGCACCGGGGAGCTGTTTTTT. Amino acid sequence: CASSLTGVGTGELFF.

Regarding this clone: This specimen includes other DNA sequences encoding the same CDR3. The gene calls are TRBV5-1 and TRBJ1-1; a possible D gene is TRBD1 (5 bases). The CDR3 length is 14 residues. The germline CDR1 and CDR2 sequences are SGHRS and YFSETQ. The V end lost 0 bases, the J end lost 3 bases, and 9 bases lay between the germline ends. The DNA for the CDR3 is TGCGCCAGCAGCTTGGGTGGGGGGTACACTGAAGCTTTCTTT. Translated, it gives CASSLGGGYTEAFF.